The sample holds a few counts of the clone carrying this T cell receptor (beta chain). As yet, its antigen is unknown. CDR1 is SGHVS and CDR2 is FNYEAQ in the germline V gene. V was pared by 5 bases and J by 2 bases, with 12 bases between. The CDR3 consists of 14 residues. CDR3-region Arm-PCR and iRepertoire HTBI primers produced the TCR beta libraries. In TCRdb, the multiplex PCR reads were re-called with MiXCR into one record per CDR3 protein. Of about 310,000 distinct CDR3 sequences listed, around 20% are singletons. This record comes from a study of regulatory T cells in long-lasting Graves disease. General observations from the study: A limited number of samples was an acknowledged limitation. TRBV28, TRBJ1-2 and TRBJ2-5 were favored in persistent disease.

Time point denoted: persistent/refractory GD, antithyroid drugs over 5 years with positive TRAb. PBMCs were the source of the RNA used for TCR sequencing. This chain joins TRBV7-6 and TRBJ2-5; D could derive from TRBD1 or TRBD2 (5 bases each). The receptor comes from a female donor with Graves disease. Sample: peripheral blood mononuclear cells (PBMCs), taken when the disease was refractory, from a patient treated with antithyroid drugs. CDR3 protein: CASSPYGAQETQYF. In DNA, the CDR3 is TGTGCCAGCAGCCCATACGGGGCGCAAGAGACCCAGTACTTC.